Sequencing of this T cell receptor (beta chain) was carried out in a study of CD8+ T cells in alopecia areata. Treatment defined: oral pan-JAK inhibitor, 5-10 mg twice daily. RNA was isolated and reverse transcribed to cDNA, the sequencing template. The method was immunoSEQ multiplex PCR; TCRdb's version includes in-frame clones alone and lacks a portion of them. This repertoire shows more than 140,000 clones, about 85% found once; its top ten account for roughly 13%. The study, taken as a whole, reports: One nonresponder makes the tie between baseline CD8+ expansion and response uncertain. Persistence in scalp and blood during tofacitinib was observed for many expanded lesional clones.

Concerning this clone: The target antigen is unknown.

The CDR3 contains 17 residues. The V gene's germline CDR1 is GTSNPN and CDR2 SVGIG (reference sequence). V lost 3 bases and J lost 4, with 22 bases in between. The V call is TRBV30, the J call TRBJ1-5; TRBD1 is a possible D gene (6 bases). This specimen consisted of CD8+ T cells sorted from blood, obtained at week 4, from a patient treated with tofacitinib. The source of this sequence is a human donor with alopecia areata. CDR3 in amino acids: CAWSPRGQQGWNQPQHF. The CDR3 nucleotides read TGTGCCTGGAGCCCTCGAGGCCAACAGGGATGGAATCAGCCCCAGCATTTT. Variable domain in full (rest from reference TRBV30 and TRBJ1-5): SQTIHQWPATLVQPVGSPLSLECTVEGTSNPNLYWYRQAAGRGLQLLFYSVGIGQISSEVPQNLSASRPQDRQFILSSKKLLLSDSGFYLCAWSPRGQQGWNQPQHFGDGTRLSIL.